This paragraph reports one T cell receptor (beta chain). As handled by the study authors: Estimates of nucleated cell counts were drawn from the amplification of reference gene primers. Profiled with immunoSEQ multiplex PCR; TCRdb holds only in-frame clones, not every one. V, J and clone size reflect that table, while D and trimming were determined from the DNA. Altogether under 300,000 clones are present, 70% to 90% being singletons, with the ten largest covering roughly 0.8%. The data originate from a study of blood T cell repertoires in COVID-19. Study information: Acute and convalescent COVID-19 specimens originated in the United States, Italy and Spain. In each case, the material was cDNA or gDNA derived from T cells, B-cell-depleted T cells, or PBMCs.

There are 15 residues in the CDR3. The V and J ends lost 5 bases and 7 bases respectively, with 18 bases between them. Germline CDR1 and CDR2: MNHEY and SVGEGT. The source is a woman in her twenties or thirties with acute or convalescent COVID-19. This chain links TRBV6-2 or TRBV6-3 with TRBJ1-5; a weak D match, TRBD1 (6 bases). Input material: peripheral blood. CDR3 region: CASSKWYRDIQPQHF. CDR3 bases: TGTGCCAGCAGTAAATGGTACAGGGACATCCAGCCCCAGCATTTT.